Listed below are T cell receptor beta chains from one sample, sequenced in a study of shared clonotypes between healthy human individuals. Sequencing was performed with immunoSEQ multiplex PCR; in TCRdb, only in-frame clones are kept and a portion is missing. The sample lists approximately 470,000 clones; roughly 80% were seen once. Sample: PBMCs. These receptor sequences come from a woman in her thirties or forties in good health. Some clones in this sample may be carry-over from other donors' samples. Both conserved end residues are part of each CDR3. The order of the fields is D gene, V gene, clone size, J gene, CDR3 protein, CDR3 DNA. D genes are given only for firm matches. Clone size is stated in some rows and not others, as once, few, many or a class when expanded.

d_gene: NA
v_gene: TRBV28
abundance: NA
j_gene: TRBJ2-6
CDR3aa: CASSSRTAESSGANVLTF
CDR3nt: TGTGCCAGCAGTTCCCGGACAGCAGAGAGCTCTGGGGCCAACGTCCTGACTTTC

d_gene: TRBD1
v_gene: TRBV5-1
abundance: NA
j_gene: TRBJ2-7
CDR3aa: CASSSLTGGSYEQYF
CDR3nt: TGCGCCAGCAGCTCGTTGACAGGGGGGTCCTACGAGCAGTACTTC

d_gene: TRBD1
v_gene: TRBV6-1
abundance: NA
j_gene: TRBJ2-2
CDR3aa: CASNRDRGYAGELFF
CDR3nt: TGTGCCAGCAATAGGGACAGGGGGTATGCCGGGGAGCTGTTTTTT

d_gene: TRBD2
v_gene: TRBV7-3
abundance: NA
j_gene: TRBJ2-1
CDR3aa: CASSLSGTSYNEQFF
CDR3nt: TGTGCCAGCAGCCTAAGCGGGACCTCCTATAATGAGCAGTTCTTC

d_gene: TRBD1
v_gene: TRBV18
abundance: NA
j_gene: TRBJ2-3
CDR3aa: CASSPGTGGDTQYF
CDR3nt: TGTGCCAGCTCACCAGGGACAGGGGGAGATACGCAGTATTTT

d_gene: NA
v_gene: TRBV18
abundance: NA
j_gene: TRBJ2-7
CDR3aa: CASSPTETYEQYF
CDR3nt: TGTGCCAGCTCACCTACAGAAACATACGAGCAGTACTTC

d_gene: NA
v_gene: TRBV4-2
abundance: NA
j_gene: TRBJ2-7
CDR3aa: CASKGAYEQYF
CDR3nt: TGTGCCAGTAAAGGAGCCTACGAGCAGTACTTC

d_gene: NA
v_gene: TRBV7-9
abundance: NA
j_gene: TRBJ2-3
CDR3aa: CASSLGSPGDTQYF
CDR3nt: TGTGCCAGCAGCTTGGGTTCACCGGGGGATACGCAGTATTTT

d_gene: NA
v_gene: TRBV2
abundance: NA
j_gene: TRBJ2-7
CDR3aa: CASSVWGTQYF
CDR3nt: TGTGCCAGCAGTGTGTGGGGGACGCAGTACTTC

d_gene: TRBD1
v_gene: TRBV7-6
abundance: NA
j_gene: TRBJ2-3
CDR3aa: CASSSQDRGGTDTQYF
CDR3nt: TGTGCCAGCAGCTCCCAGGACAGGGGGGGAACAGATACGCAGTATTTT

d_gene: NA
v_gene: TRBV6-6
abundance: NA
j_gene: TRBJ2-2
CDR3aa: CASTTAQTNTGEPSF
CDR3nt: TGTGCCAGCACCACCGCACAGACCAACACCGGGGAGCCGTCTTTT

d_gene: TRBD2
v_gene: TRBV15
abundance: NA
j_gene: TRBJ2-1
CDR3aa: CATSRYGLAGVGEQFF
CDR3nt: TGTGCCACCAGCAGATATGGACTAGCGGGAGTGGGTGAGCAGTTCTTC

d_gene: NA
v_gene: TRBV6-5
abundance: NA
j_gene: TRBJ2-3
CDR3aa: CASSYSPPTGTDTQYF
CDR3nt: TGTGCCAGCAGTTACAGCCCCCCCACTGGCACAGATACGCAGTATTTT

d_gene: NA
v_gene: TRBV2
abundance: NA
j_gene: TRBJ2-7
CDR3aa: CASSEALIWGEQYF
CDR3nt: TGTGCCAGCAGTGAAGCGCTTATTTGGGGAGAGCAGTACTTC

d_gene: NA
v_gene: TRBV11-2
abundance: NA
j_gene: TRBJ2-5
CDR3aa: CASSFLAGIQETQYF
CDR3nt: TGTGCCAGCAGCTTCTTGGCGGGGATCCAAGAGACCCAGTACTTC

d_gene: NA
v_gene: TRBV21-1
abundance: NA
j_gene: TRBJ2-2
CDR3aa: CASSKVGPQTGTGEGTGELFF
CDR3nt: TGTGCCAGCAGCAAAGTTGGGCCCCAAACCGGGACAGGGGAAGGTACCGGGGAGCTGTTTTTT

d_gene: NA
v_gene: TRBV27
abundance: once
j_gene: TRBJ2-1
CDR3aa: CASKGSWGKSYNEQFF
CDR3nt: TGTGCCAGCAAGGGGAGTTGGGGGAAATCCTACAATGAGCAGTTCTTC

d_gene: NA
v_gene: TRBV29-1
abundance: NA
j_gene: TRBJ1-4
CDR3aa: CSVAGDATNEKLFF
CDR3nt: TGCAGCGTTGCAGGAGATGCAACTAATGAAAAACTGTTTTTT

d_gene: NA
v_gene: TRBV5-4
abundance: NA
j_gene: TRBJ1-1
CDR3aa: CASSLVEGLPAFF
CDR3nt: TGTGCCAGCAGCTTGGTGGAGGGATTACCAGCTTTCTTT

d_gene: TRBD1
v_gene: TRBV29-1
abundance: NA
j_gene: TRBJ2-1
CDR3aa: CSVWGGQGSYNEQFF
CDR3nt: TGCAGCGTTTGGGGGGGACAGGGGTCCTACAATGAGCAGTTCTTC

d_gene: TRBD2
v_gene: TRBV4-1
abundance: NA
j_gene: TRBJ2-5
CDR3aa: CASSQREGQETQYF
CDR3nt: TGCGCCAGCAGCCAGAGGGAGGGACAAGAGACCCAGTACTTC

d_gene: NA
v_gene: TRBV18
abundance: once
j_gene: TRBJ2-3
CDR3aa: CASSPWQGNQYF
CDR3nt: TGTGCCAGCTCACCATGGCAGGGAAACCAATATTTT

d_gene: TRBD1
v_gene: TRBV18
abundance: once
j_gene: TRBJ2-7
CDR3aa: CASRQGAHEQYF
CDR3nt: TGTGCCAGCCGACAGGGGGCCCACGAGCAGTACTTC

d_gene: NA
v_gene: TRBV29-1
abundance: NA
j_gene: TRBJ2-7
CDR3aa: CSAAAGRLYEQYF
CDR3nt: TGCAGCGCGGCGGCAGGGCGGCTCTACGAGCAGTACTTC

d_gene: NA
v_gene: TRBV7-9
abundance: NA
j_gene: TRBJ2-1
CDR3aa: CASSLSLGQHEQFF
CDR3nt: TGTGCCAGCAGCTTAAGCTTAGGGCAACATGAGCAGTTCTTC

d_gene: TRBD2
v_gene: TRBV10-1
abundance: NA
j_gene: TRBJ2-3
CDR3aa: CASRIAGGDFSTDTQYF
CDR3nt: TGCGCCAGCAGAATAGCGGGAGGAGACTTCTCCACAGATACGCAGTATTTT

d_gene: TRBD1
v_gene: TRBV18
abundance: NA
j_gene: TRBJ2-7
CDR3aa: CASSPPTGTVNSYEQYF
CDR3nt: TGTGCCAGCTCACCACCAACTGGGACAGTGAACTCCTACGAGCAGTACTTC

d_gene: NA
v_gene: TRBV30
abundance: NA
j_gene: TRBJ1-2
CDR3aa: CDWSANRTYGYTF
CDR3nt: TGTGACTGGAGTGCTAACAGAACCTATGGCTACACCTTC